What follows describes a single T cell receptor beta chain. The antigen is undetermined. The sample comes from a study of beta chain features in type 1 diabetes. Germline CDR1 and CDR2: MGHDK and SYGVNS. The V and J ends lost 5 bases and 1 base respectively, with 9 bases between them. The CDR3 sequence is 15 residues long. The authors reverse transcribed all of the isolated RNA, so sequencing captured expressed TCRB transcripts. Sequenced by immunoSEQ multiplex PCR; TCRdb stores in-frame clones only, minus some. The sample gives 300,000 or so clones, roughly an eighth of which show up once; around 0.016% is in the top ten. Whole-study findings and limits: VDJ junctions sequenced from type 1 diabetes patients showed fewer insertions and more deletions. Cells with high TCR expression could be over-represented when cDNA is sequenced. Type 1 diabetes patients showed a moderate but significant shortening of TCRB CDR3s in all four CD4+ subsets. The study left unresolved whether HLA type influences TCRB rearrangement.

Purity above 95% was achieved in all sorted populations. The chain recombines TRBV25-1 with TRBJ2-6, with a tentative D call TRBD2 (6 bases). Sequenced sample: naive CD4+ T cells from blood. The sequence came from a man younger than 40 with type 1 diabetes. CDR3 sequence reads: CASSSGVSGANVLTF. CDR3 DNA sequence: TGTGCCAGCAGTTCGGGGGTGTCTGGGGCCAACGTCCTGACTTTC.